Shown below are 9 T cell receptor beta chains from a single sample sequenced in a study of cytotoxic CD8 clonotypes in ibrutinib-treated CLL. Libraries were prepared by immunoSEQ multiplex PCR; TCRdb keeps only in-frame clonotypes and omits some of them. The sample has under 200,000 clones, less than 85% seen once. The sequencing here drew on PBMCs, taken after 24 months of ibrutinib treatment. The receptors come from a human donor with chronic lymphocytic leukemia.

The V gene is TRBV7-9, the J gene TRBJ2-1; possibly TRBD1 for D (6 bases). Germline V gives CDR1 SEHNR, CDR2 FQNEAQ (reference sequence). V was shortened by 1 base and J by 8 bases, with 15 bases between the two germline ends. The CDR3 has 15 residues. CDR3 region: CASSLDSQGLDEQFF. The CDR3 nucleotides are TGTGCCAGCAGCTTAGATTCACAGGGTCTGGATGAGCAGTTCTTC.

The gene calls are TRBV9 and TRBJ1-2; D might be TRBD1 (6 bases). Germline assignment: CDR1 SGDLS and CDR2 YYNGEE. V lost 3 bases and J lost 4, with 13 bases in between. The CDR3 consists of 14 residues. The CDR3 region is CASSARQAIYGYTF. The CDR3 bases are TGTGCCAGCAGCGCCCGACAGGCTATCTATGGCTACACCTTC.

The chain employs TRBV7-9 and TRBJ1-2, with 7 positions matching TRBD1. J lost 4 bases, V lost 7 bases, and 9 bases had no gene match. Germline loops: CDR1 SEHNR, CDR2 FQNEAQ (reference sequence). This CDR3 region has 14 residues. The CDR3 sequence: CASKNDRAGYGYTF. In nucleotides, the CDR3 is TGTGCCAGCAAGAATGACAGGGCGGGCTATGGCTACACCTTC.

The V call is TRBV9, the J call TRBJ2-3, with D possibly called TRBD1 or TRBD2 (5 bases each). The length of the CDR3 is 16 residues. CDR1 and CDR2 from the germline V gene are SGDLS and YYNGEE. V gave up 3 bases and J gave up 4 bases, with 18 bases separating them. CDR3 bases: TGTGCCAGCAGCGGGGAATCGGGGCATGGTGCAGATACGCAGTATTTT. Translation: CASSGESGHGADTQYF. Using reference TRBV9 and TRBJ2-3 for the parts outside the CDR3, the full variable domain is DSGVTQTPKHLITATGQRVTLRCSPRSGDLSVYWYQQSLDQGLQFLIQYYNGEERAKGNILERFSAQQFPDLHSELNLSSLELGDSALYFCASSGESGHGADTQYFGPGTRLTVL.

This chain links TRBV6-5 with TRBJ1-5; tentative D call: TRBD1 (5 bases). Deletions cut 4 bases from V and 2 bases from J, with 6 bases between. CDR3 length: 13 residues. CDR1 is MNHEY and CDR2 is SVGAGI in the germline V gene. The CDR3, as DNA: TGTGCCAGCAGTTGGGGGGGCAATCAGCCCCAGCATTTT. Its translation: CASSWGGNQPQHF.

This clone was picked up a small number of times. The rearrangement joins TRBV27 to TRBJ2-7, with unresolved D. With 5 bases removed from V and 4 bases from J, the gap between germline ends came to 15 bases. The CDR3 consists of 14 residues. Germline V gives CDR1 MNHEY, CDR2 SMNVEV (reference sequence). Here the CDR3 DNA reads TGTGCCAGCAGTGCCCACTCTAGTGGTTACGAGCAGTACTTC. Translation gives CASSAHSSGYEQYF.

V gene TRBV6-5 combines with J gene TRBJ1-3, with a possible D match to TRBD1 (5 bases). Trimming took 4 bases from V and 2 from J, leaving 15 bases between them. The CDR3 has 16 amino acids. CDR1 and CDR2 (germline): MNHEY, SVGAGI. The CDR3 loop reads CASSWTSGTAGNTIYF. CDR3 nucleotide sequence: TGTGCCAGCAGTTGGACATCTGGGACTGCTGGAAACACCATATATTTT.

This clone was detected a few times. The chain employs TRBV29-1 and TRBJ2-1; D perhaps matches TRBD1 (5 bases). This CDR3 spans 14 amino acids. Germline V gene lookup returns CDR1 SQVTM and CDR2 ANQGSEA. Trimming left V 4 bases short and J 9 bases short, with 19 bases between. As DNA, the CDR3 is TGCAGCGTTGTCGGCGAGTTTAGGGGCGGTGAGCAGTTCTTC. It codes for CSVVGEFRGGEQFF.

V gene TRBV7-2 combines with J gene TRBJ2-7; TRBD2 aligns across 12 bases. Germline CDR1 SGHTA, CDR2 FQGNSA. The CDR3 consists of 15 residues. V shed 3 bases, J shed 7 bases, and the junction held 7 bases outside the gene matches. CDR3: CASSFASGGAGEQYF. CDR3 coding DNA: TGTGCCAGCAGCTTCGCTAGCGGGGGGGCCGGGGAGCAGTACTTC.